The present TCR beta chain was sequenced within a study of shared clonotypes between healthy human individuals. Measured with immunoSEQ multiplex PCR; TCRdb has only the in-frame clones, and not every one. The table shows 600,000 to 800,000 clones, with over 55% occurring only once. The CDR3 spans 14 residues. Trimming left V 2 bases short and J 4 bases short, with 10 bases between. Germline V lookup: CDR1 MGHDK, CDR2 SYGVNS. Input material: memory CD4+ T cells sorted from blood. Subset given: CD45RA-negative fraction. The V gene is TRBV25-1, the J gene TRBJ2-3; the D gene is possibly TRBD2 (6 bases). This TCR came from a young woman in good health. CDR3 amino acids: CASSERRGADTQYF. In DNA form, the CDR3 reads TGTGCCAGCAGTGAAAGGAGGGGAGCAGATACGCAGTATTTT.